Sequencing of this T cell receptor (beta chain) was carried out in a study of blood T cell repertoires in COVID-19. Study information: Samples taken during acute and convalescent COVID-19 were collected in the United States, Italy and Spain. Sources were T cells, B-cell-depleted T cells, or PBMCs; the material itself was cDNA or gDNA.

In the authors' workflow: By means of reference gene primer amplification, nucleated cell counts were estimated. Only in-frame clones appear in the TCRdb table, and some are missing; sequencing was by immunoSEQ multiplex PCR. D and trimming were read from the DNA, whereas the V and J calls and clone size are those reported in that table. The sample yields roughly 140,000 clones, 65% to 85% seen once. This clone was counted a single time. Germline CDR1 reads SGHVS; CDR2 reads FNYEAQ. Losses at the gene ends were 5 bases for V and 5 bases for J; bases not matched to a gene: 7. The CDR3 has 15 amino acids.

The sequencing input was peripheral blood. The sequence derives from a man aged 55 to 70 with active or convalescent COVID-19. This rearrangement joins TRBV7-6 to TRBJ2-1, with 9 bases lining up with TRBD2. The CDR3 DNA reads as TGTGCCAGCAGCCCCTATGGCGGGAGGGACAATGAGCAGTTCTTC. This translates into CASSPYGGRDNEQFF.